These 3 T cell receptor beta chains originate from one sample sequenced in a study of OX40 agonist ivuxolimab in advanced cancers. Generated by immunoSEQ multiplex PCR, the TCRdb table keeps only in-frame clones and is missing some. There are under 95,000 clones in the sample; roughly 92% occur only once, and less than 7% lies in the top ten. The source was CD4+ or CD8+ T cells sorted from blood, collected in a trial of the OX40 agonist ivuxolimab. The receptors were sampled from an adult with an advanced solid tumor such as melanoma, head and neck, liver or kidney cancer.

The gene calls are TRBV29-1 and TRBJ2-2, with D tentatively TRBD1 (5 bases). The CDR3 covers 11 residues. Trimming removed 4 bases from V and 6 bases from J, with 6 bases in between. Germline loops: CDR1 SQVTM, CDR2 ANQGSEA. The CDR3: CSVVGAGELFF. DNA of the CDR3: TGCAGCGTTGTAGGGGCCGGGGAGCTGTTTTTT.

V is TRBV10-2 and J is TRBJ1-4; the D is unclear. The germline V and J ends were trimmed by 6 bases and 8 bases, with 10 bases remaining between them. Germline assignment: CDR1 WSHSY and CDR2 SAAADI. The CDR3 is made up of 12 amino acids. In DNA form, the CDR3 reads TGCGCCAGCAGGGACCGAGGGGAAAAACTGTTTTTT. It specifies CASRDRGEKLFF.

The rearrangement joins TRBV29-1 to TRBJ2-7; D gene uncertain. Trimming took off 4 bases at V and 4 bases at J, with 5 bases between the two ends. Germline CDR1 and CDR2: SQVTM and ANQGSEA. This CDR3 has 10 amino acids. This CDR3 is CSVVVYEQYF. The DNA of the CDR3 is TGCAGCGTTGTGGTGTACGAGCAGTACTTC.